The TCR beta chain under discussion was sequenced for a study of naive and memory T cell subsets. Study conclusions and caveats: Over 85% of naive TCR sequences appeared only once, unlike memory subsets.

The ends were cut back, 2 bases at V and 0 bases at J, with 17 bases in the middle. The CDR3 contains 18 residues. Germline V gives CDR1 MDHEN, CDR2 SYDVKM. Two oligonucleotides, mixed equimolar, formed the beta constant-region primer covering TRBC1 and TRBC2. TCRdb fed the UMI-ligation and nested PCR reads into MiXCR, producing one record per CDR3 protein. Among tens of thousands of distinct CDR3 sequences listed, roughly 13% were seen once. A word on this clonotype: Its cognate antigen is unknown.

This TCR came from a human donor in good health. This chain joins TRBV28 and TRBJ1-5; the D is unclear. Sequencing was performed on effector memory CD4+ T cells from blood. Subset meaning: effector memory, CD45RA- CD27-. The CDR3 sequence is CASSLAPMWNYSNQPQHF. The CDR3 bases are TGTGCCAGCAGTTTAGCTCCCATGTGGAACTATAGCAATCAGCCCCAGCATTTT.